One sample yielded the 23 T cell receptor beta chains listed below, sequenced in a study of somatic mutations in T cells in chronic GVHD. Measured with immunoSEQ multiplex PCR; TCRdb has only the in-frame clones, and not every one. The sample has 13,000 to 15,000 clones, around 80% seen once; the top ten hold about 30%. Sequenced: Vbeta20-negative CD4+ T cells from blood. All receptors derive from a male patient aged 50 to 59 with chronic graft-versus-host disease. Some T cells may arise from the graft donor.

The chain combines TRBV7-6 with TRBJ2-1; 8 bases are shared with TRBD2. There are 15 residues in the CDR3. CDR1 SGHVS and CDR2 FNYEAQ come from the germline V gene. V lost 6 bases, J lost 0 bases, and 4 bases stayed unmatched. The DNA of the CDR3 is TGTGCCAGCAGGAGCGGGGGTAGCTCCTACAATGAGCAGTTCTTC. This encodes CASRSGGSSYNEQFF.

The V call is TRBV5-6, the J call TRBJ1-2; a weak D match, TRBD1 (5 bases). Germline V gives CDR1 SGHDT, CDR2 YYEEEE. V was trimmed by 1 base and J by 4 bases, leaving 17 bases between them. This CDR3 region has 16 residues. CDR3 nucleotide sequence: TGTGCCAGCAGCTTGAGGTTCTCAGGGCGGTTCTATGGCTACACCTTC. Translating gives CASSLRFSGRFYGYTF.

This rearrangement joins TRBV6-6 to TRBJ1-1; D perhaps matches TRBD1 (6 bases). This CDR3 has 15 amino acids. The germline CDR1 and CDR2 sequences are MNHNY and SVGAGI (reference sequence). Between the trimmed V and J ends, which lost 2 bases and 1 base, there was a span of 11 bases. CDR3 sequence: CASSYGGAENTEAFF. CDR3 nucleotide sequence: TGTGCCAGCAGTTACGGGGGGGCCGAGAACACTGAAGCTTTCTTT.

This clone was seen more than once but under ten times. The chain employs TRBV5-6 and TRBJ2-3; 8 bases map to TRBD2. Losses at the gene ends were 2 bases for V and 2 bases for J; bases not matched to a gene: 13. Germline-derived CDR1 and CDR2 are SGHDT and YYEEEE. This CDR3 is 18 amino acids long. This CDR3 reads CASSLRRSGGLPTDTQYF. The CDR3 coding sequence is TGTGCCAGCAGCTTACGGCGGTCGGGGGGGCTCCCCACAGATACGCAGTATTTT.

V and J are TRBV19 and TRBJ1-4; D remains unclear. Trimming stripped 4 bases from V and 0 bases from J, with 12 bases between. CDR3 length: 16 residues. Germline CDR1 reads LNHDA; CDR2 reads SQIVND (reference sequence). The CDR3: CASSTAGGSTNEKLFF. The CDR3 DNA follows: TGTGCCAGTAGTACCGCAGGAGGCTCAACTAATGAAAAACTGTTTTTT. Looking up the rest from reference TRBV19 and TRBJ1-4 gives the full variable domain: DGGITQSPKYLFRKEGQNVTLSCEQNLNHDAMYWYRQDPGQGLRLIYYSQIVNDFQKGDIAEGYSVSREKKESFPLTVTSAQKNPTAFYLCASSTAGGSTNEKLFFGSGTQLSVL.

This rearrangement joins TRBV29-1 to TRBJ2-1; perhaps TRBD1 as D (6 bases). CDR3 length equals 14 residues. The ends were cut back, 8 bases at V and 5 bases at J, with 19 bases in the middle. Germline lookup yields CDR1 SQVTM and CDR2 ANQGSEA. As DNA, the CDR3 is TGCAGCATAATCCCTTGGACAGCCAACAATGAGCAGTTCTTC. It encodes CSIIPWTANNEQFF.

V is TRBV6-5 and J is TRBJ1-2; a possible D gene is TRBD1 (5 bases). The CDR3 length is 14 residues. The V end was cut by 2 bases, the J end by 0 bases, with 7 bases between. Germline CDR1 MNHEY, CDR2 SVGAGI. The CDR3 spells CASSYPGTNYGYTF. The CDR3 DNA follows: TGTGCCAGCAGTTACCCAGGGACTAACTATGGCTACACCTTC.

V is TRBV29-1 and J is TRBJ2-7, with 8 bases fitting TRBD1. The CDR3 runs to 12 residues. The V and J ends lost 4 bases and 5 bases, in that order; junction bases with no gene match: 4. Per the germline V gene, CDR1 is SQVTM and CDR2 is ANQGSEA. The DNA for the CDR3 is TGCAGCGTTGGGGCGGACAGGGACGAGCAGTACTTC. It is translated as CSVGADRDEQYF.

The rearrangement uses TRBV7-2 and TRBJ1-1; D gene unclear. The CDR3 consists of 13 residues. The ends were cut back, 3 bases at V and 10 bases at J, with 15 bases in the middle. Germline V lookup: CDR1 SGHTA, CDR2 FQGNSA. The CDR3 region has the DNA TGTGCCAGCAGCTTTATTTGGGCGGAGGGAGCTTTCTTT. Its translation: CASSFIWAEGAFF.

This clone came up a few times. The chain links TRBV25-1 to TRBJ2-2; D may be TRBD1 (6 bases). Germline lookup yields CDR1 MGHDK and CDR2 SYGVNS. V gave up 4 bases and J gave up 5 bases, with 20 bases separating them. This CDR3 has 17 amino acids. The CDR3 loop is CASSGRDKFGLTGELFF. DNA for the CDR3: TGTGCCAGCAGTGGCCGGGACAAGTTCGGTCTGACCGGGGAGCTGTTTTTT.

This sequence joins TRBV5-6 and TRBJ2-2, with 8 bases matching TRBD2. Germline V lookup: CDR1 SGHDT, CDR2 YYEEEE. CDR3 length equals 15 residues. V was clipped by 4 bases and J by 6 bases; unmatched bases: 8. CDR3 amino acids: CASSASGLVAGELFF. CDR3 bases: TGTGCCAGCAGCGCCTCGGGACTAGTGGCCGGGGAGCTGTTTTTT. The full variable domain, rest sourced from reference TRBV5-6 and TRBJ2-2, is DAGVTQSPTHLIKTRGQQVTLRCSPKSGHDTVSWYQQALGQGPQFIFQYYEEEERQRGNFPDRFSGHQFPNYSSELNVNALLLGDSALYLCASSASGLVAGELFFGEGSRLTVL.

The chain couples TRBV6-5 to TRBJ1-6; the match to TRBD1 covers 10 bases. Losses at the gene ends were 5 bases for V and 10 bases for J; bases not matched to a gene: 8. The CDR3 consists of 15 residues. Germline CDR1 and CDR2: MNHEY and SVGAGI. The CDR3 DNA reads as TGTGCCAGCAGTGTGGACAGGGGGAAGGGATCACCCCTCCACTTT. Encoded protein: CASSVDRGKGSPLHF.

Regarding this clone: Its ends do not fully match the called genes, so a read error is possible. The chain combines TRBV6-1 with TRBJ2-7; D perhaps matches TRBD2 (7 bases). The germline V gene encodes CDR1 MNHNS and CDR2 SASEGT. The CDR3 is 14 amino acids. The CDR3: CVSFGGRLTYEQYF. CDR3 DNA sequence: TGTGTCAGCTTCGGGGGGCGCCTCACCTACGAGCAGTACTTC.

This clone was detected once. The chain carries TRBV10-3 and TRBJ1-1, with no clear D. V dropped 0 bases and J dropped 1 base, with 9 bases sitting between them. The CDR3 is 15 amino acids. From germline, CDR1 is ENHRY and CDR2 SYGVKD. CDR3 residues: CAISESGGKNTEAFF. CDR3 in DNA: TGTGCCATCAGTGAGTCGGGAGGCAAGAACACTGAAGCTTTCTTT.

The chain is built from TRBV6-5 and TRBJ1-2; weak D call: TRBD1 (5 bases). Germline V gene sequence: CDR1 MNHEY, CDR2 SVGAGI. The CDR3 extends over 16 amino acids. Deletions cut 0 bases from V and 5 bases from J, with 16 bases between. This CDR3 reads CASSYSPQGVGYGYTF. The CDR3 nucleotides are TGTGCCAGCAGTTACTCGCCGCAGGGCGTAGGGTATGGCTACACCTTC.

The chain is built from TRBV5-8 and TRBJ2-2; tentative D call: TRBD2 (5 bases). The V and J ends lost 5 bases and 0 bases respectively, with 8 bases between them. The CDR3 totals 14 residues. Germline V gene lookup returns CDR1 SGHTS and CDR2 YDEGEE. CDR3 DNA sequence: TGTGCCAGCAGGTGGACTGCGAACACCGGGGAGCTGTTTTTT. Its protein product is CASRWTANTGELFF.

This clone turned up a few times. The V gene is TRBV6-6, the J gene TRBJ1-1; D not resolved. The germline V and J ends were trimmed by 8 bases and 1 base, with 8 bases remaining between them. The CDR3 loop spans 12 amino acids. Germline assignment: CDR1 MNHNY and CDR2 SVGAGI (reference sequence). The CDR3 protein is CASSTGNTEAFF. In DNA form, the CDR3 reads TGTGCCAGCTCCACGGGGAACACTGAAGCTTTCTTT.

The chain combines TRBV4-3 with TRBJ2-5; TRBD1 aligns across 8 bases. With V trimmed by 3 bases and J by 11 bases, 14 bases remained unmatched. The length of the CDR3 is 15 residues. Germline V lookup: CDR1 LGHNA, CDR2 YSLEER. The CDR3 region has the DNA TGCGCCAGCAGCCATTCCGGACAGGGTTTGGGGGAGCAGTACTTC. Translated, it gives CASSHSGQGLGEQYF.

The rearrangement uses TRBV9 and TRBJ2-7, with D possibly TRBD1 on 7 matching bases. V dropped 4 bases and J dropped 5 bases, with 19 bases sitting between them. The V gene's germline CDR1 is SGDLS and CDR2 YYNGEE. The CDR3 spans 15 residues. CDR3 in amino acids: CASSPQGGAAHEQYF. DNA for the CDR3: TGTGCCAGCAGCCCTCAGGGGGGAGCGGCCCACGAGCAGTACTTC.

The chain links TRBV2 to TRBJ1-5; unclear D gene. In germline, CDR1 is SNHLY, CDR2 FYNNEI. The CDR3 covers 14 residues. The V and J ends lost 4 bases and 0 bases respectively, with 7 bases between them. The CDR3 loop is CASSVRYSNQPQHF. The CDR3 bases are TGTGCCAGCAGTGTCCGTTATAGCAATCAGCCCCAGCATTTT.

This clone was picked up one time. J is TRBJ2-7 and V is TRBV2; the D is unclear. CDR3 length equals 14 residues. With 7 bases removed from V and 0 bases from J, the gap between germline ends came to 13 bases. CDR1 is SNHLY and CDR2 is FYNNEI in the germline V gene. CDR3 nucleotides: TGTGCCAGCATGAACGATGGCACCTCCTACGAGCAGTACTTC. Translating it yields CASMNDGTSYEQYF.

A note on this clone: Germline is not matched at one junction end, which may reflect a read error. The chain has TRBV27 and TRBJ2-7, with unresolved D. This CDR3 comprises 14 residues. Germline loops: CDR1 MNHEY, CDR2 SMNVEV (reference sequence). CDR3 sequence reads: CASSLSLLSYGQYF. CDR3 DNA: TGTGCCAGCAGTTTATCTCTCCTTTCCTACGGGCAGTACTTC.

The chain recombines TRBV11-2 with TRBJ2-7, with a weak D call TRBD1 (5 bases). V was trimmed by 0 bases and J by 4 bases, leaving 10 bases between them. This CDR3 region has 14 residues. CDR1 is SGHAT, CDR2 FQNNGV, per germline. In nucleotides, the CDR3 is TGTGCCAGCAGCTTAGACTCAGGGATTTACGAGCAGTACTTC. Translation gives CASSLDSGIYEQYF.